This TCR beta chain comes out of a study of T cell responses to AZD1222 COVID-19 vaccine. Using immunoSEQ multiplex PCR, the repertoire was profiled, and TCRdb retains in-frame clones only, with some absent. The table lists roughly 120,000 clones, 93% of them singletons, with 5% in the top ten. The V gene's germline CDR1 is LGHDT and CDR2 YNNKEL (reference sequence). This CDR3 spans 15 amino acids. Trimming pared 1 base from V and 13 bases from J, leaving 22 bases between. Whole-study findings and limits: The study identified only six AZD1222 recipients as seropositive at baseline. Among the donors, most were white British and more were female, and clonal diversity was possibly underestimated. Reports say nearly half of spike-specific TCRs go after unmutated variant regions.

A remark on this clone: Its antigen is unidentified.

It was second doses at about 4 or about 12 weeks that were pooled. The specimen comprised peripheral blood, sampled 28 days after the second AZD1222 dose. The chain combines TRBV3-1 (or the pseudogene TRBV3-2) with TRBJ1-2; D perhaps matches TRBD1 (5 bases). This TCR was recovered from an adult who received the AZD1222 COVID-19 vaccine. The CDR3 coding sequence is TGTGCCAGCAGCCAAGGGGGTCCGGGACGCTCGCAGAGCACCTTC. Its translation: CASSQGGPGRSQSTF.